One and the same sample provided the 17 T cell receptor beta chains below, sequenced in a study of T cells in Graves' hyperthyroidism and ophthalmopathy. TCR beta CDR3 regions were amplified from RNA. TCR CDR3 regions were first amplified by RT-PCR with HTBI primers. TCRdb passed the multiplex PCR reads through MiXCR, listing each CDR3 protein once. The sample includes approximately 600,000 distinct CDR3 sequences, 20% of them seen just once. Sequenced: blood. The receptors stem from a man aged 25-45 years with Graves' ophthalmopathy.

This chain uses TRBV28 with TRBJ2-2, with D hard to call. Trimming removed 2 bases at V and 4 bases at J, with 11 bases between. Germline CDR1 is MDHEN and CDR2 is SYDVKM. CDR3 size: 15 residues. The CDR3 region has the DNA TGTGCCAGCAGTTTAAGCCAGCTTGGCACCGGGGAGCTGTTTTTT. It is translated as CASSLSQLGTGELFF.

This clonotype appeared a few times. The chain recombines TRBV6-1 with TRBJ2-7; 9 bases match TRBD2. V dropped 6 bases and J dropped 0; count of bases not matched to a gene: 3. Per germline, CDR1 MNHNS and CDR2 SASEGT. This CDR3 is 14 amino acids long. This CDR3 is CASRSSGSSYEQYF. The CDR3 DNA sequence: TGTGCCAGCAGGAGTAGCGGGAGCTCCTACGAGCAGTACTTC.

This clonotype was observed a few times. Compared with germline, one end of the junction differs, possibly owing to a read error. This chain uses TRBV20-1 with TRBJ2-5; 9 positions agree with TRBD1. This CDR3 is built from 12 residues. Germline V gene lookup returns CDR1 DFQATT and CDR2 SNEGSKA (reference sequence). The CDR3 DNA reads as TGCGGTGCGGGGGACAGGGAGGAGACCCAGTACTTC. Translation: CGAGDREETQYF.

This clonotype was seen ten or more times. This chain connects TRBV7-8 to TRBJ1-2; 7 nucleotides match TRBD1. This CDR3 spans 17 amino acids. V dropped 4 bases and J dropped 0; count of bases not matched to a gene: 11. The germline CDR1 and CDR2 sequences are SGHVS and FQNEAQ. The CDR3: CASSSSSRDRANYGYTF. The CDR3 DNA reads as TGTGCCAGCAGCTCCTCGAGCAGGGACAGAGCTAACTATGGCTACACCTTC. The whole variable domain, remainder taken from reference TRBV7-8 and TRBJ1-2, is GAGVSQSPRYKVAKRGQDVALRCDPISGHVSLFWYQQALGQGPEFLTYFQNEAQLDKSGLPSDRFFAERPEGSVSTLKIQRTQQEDSAVYLCASSSSSRDRANYGYTFGSGTRLTVV.

This clonotype has more than one count but fewer than ten. CDR3 loop: CASSVGTAIVGELFF. In DNA, the CDR3 is TGTGCCAGCAGCGTAGGCACAGCGATTGTTGGGGAGCTGTTTTTT. The chain recombines TRBV9 with TRBJ2-2; D gene uncertain. This CDR3 is 15 amino acids long. The germline CDR1 and CDR2 sequences are SGDLS and YYNGEE. With 0 bases removed from V and 8 bases from J, the gap between germline ends came to 14 bases.

This clonotype was found a few times. Germline and junction disagree at one end, which may indicate a read error. This rearrangement joins TRBV7-9 to TRBJ2-5; 7 bases are a match to TRBD1. Germline V gene lookup returns CDR1 SEHNR and CDR2 FQNEAQ (reference sequence). CDR3 length: 14 amino acids. CDR3 sequence reads: CASSSPGQQETRYF. Written as DNA, the CDR3 is TGTGCCAGCAGCTCGCCGGGACAGCAAGAGACCCGGTACTTC.

This clonotype came up many times. The chain employs TRBV5-1 and TRBJ1-1; D ambiguous. This CDR3 comprises 13 residues. Germline values: CDR1 SGHRS, CDR2 YFSETQ. V was shortened by 2 bases and J by 3 bases, with 8 bases between the two germline ends. The CDR3 loop reads CASSLTIYTEAFF. The CDR3 bases are TGCGCCAGCAGCTTAACGATTTACACTGAAGCTTTCTTT.

This clonotype was observed a few times. This chain uses TRBV6-1 with TRBJ2-7, with TRBD1 identical over 8 bases. Germline CDR1 MNHNS, CDR2 SASEGT. The CDR3 spans 15 residues. V was pared by 6 bases and J by 5 bases, with 12 bases of the junction left unmatched. The CDR3 is CASRERDRGINEQYF. The CDR3, as DNA: TGTGCCAGCAGAGAACGAGACAGGGGAATCAACGAGCAGTACTTC.

This clonotype was picked up many times. This chain links TRBV2 with TRBJ2-7; 7 bases are shared with TRBD2. CDR1 is SNHLY, CDR2 FYNNEI, per germline. The J segment lost 0 bases and the V segment lost 6 bases, leaving 8 bases of the junction unmatched. The CDR3 runs to 15 residues. CDR3 coding DNA: TGTGCCAGCAGGCTCCTATCTAGCGGCTCCTACGAGCAGTACTTC. Translating it yields CASRLLSSGSYEQYF.

This clonotype was observed a few times. The rearrangement links TRBV7-8 to TRBJ2-7, with a weak D call TRBD2 (5 bases). V dropped 3 bases and J dropped 5 bases, with 8 bases sitting between them. The CDR3 has 12 amino acids. The V gene's germline CDR1 is SGHVS and CDR2 FQNEAQ. In nucleotides, the CDR3 is TGTGCCAGCAGCTTGAGGGAGAACGAGCAGTACTTC. It specifies CASSLRENEQYF.

The chain has TRBV2 and TRBJ1-5; 7 positions match TRBD1. The CDR3 runs to 15 residues. After removal of 6 bases from V and 2 bases from J, the junction contained 7 bases not matched to a gene. CDR1 and CDR2 (germline): SNHLY, FYNNEI. The CDR3, as DNA: TGTGCCAGCAGGCTCACAGGGGAGGGCAATCAGCCCCAGCATTTT. Translation gives CASRLTGEGNQPQHF.

This clonotype was picked up a small number of times. V is TRBV7-2 and J is TRBJ2-1; 9 bases fit TRBD2. Germline CDR1 and CDR2: SGHTA and FQGNSA. The CDR3 sequence is 16 residues long. Trimming took 2 bases from V and 10 from J; bases not matched to a gene: 12. The CDR3 nucleotides read TGTGCCAGCAGCTTAAGAACTAGGGCGGGAGGGCCGGAGCAGTTCTTC. It specifies CASSLRTRAGGPEQFF.

This clonotype was counted only a few times. The chain employs TRBV15 and TRBJ2-1, with 8 bases that match TRBD2. V trimming: 3 bases; J trimming: 1 base; junction bases outside the gene matches: 5. CDR3 length: 16 residues. CDR1 LNHNV and CDR2 YYDKDF come from the germline V gene (reference sequence). CDR3 in DNA: TGTGCCACCAGCAGGTCTCTAGCGGGTTCCTACAATGAGCAGTTCTTC. Its translation: CATSRSLAGSYNEQFF.

The chain employs TRBV19 and TRBJ2-5; 9 nucleotides match TRBD1. This CDR3 region has 16 residues. The trim removed 4 bases at V and 4 bases at J, leaving 10 bases unmatched. Germline V gene data show CDR1 as LNHDA and CDR2 as SQIVND (reference sequence). The CDR3 is CASSRIQGAGRETQYF. Here the CDR3 DNA reads TGTGCCAGTAGTAGAATACAGGGGGCAGGGCGAGAGACCCAGTACTTC.

The V and J genes are TRBV2 and TRBJ2-3; TRBD1 matches 7 bases. The junction had 6 bases not matched to a gene; V was cut back by 8 bases and J by 1 base. Germline assignment: CDR1 SNHLY and CDR2 FYNNEI. The CDR3 extends over 14 amino acids. The CDR3 reads CASFRRGRTDTQYF. CDR3 sequence (DNA): TGTGCCAGCTTTCGTAGGGGGCGCACAGATACGCAGTATTTT.

This chain uses TRBV5-8 with TRBJ2-7; 8 nucleotides agree with TRBD2. V lost 0 bases and J lost 3; bases outside the gene matches: 2. The V gene's germline CDR1 is SGHTS and CDR2 YDEGEE. CDR3 size: 14 residues. CDR3 bases: TGTGCCAGCAGCTTGGAACTAGCGGTCTACGAGCAGTACTTC. Encoded protein: CASSLELAVYEQYF.

The table lists this clonotype with many counts. V gene TRBV27 combines with J gene TRBJ2-7, with 10 positions matching TRBD1. The CDR3 is 16 residues long. Trimming at V came to 2 bases and at J to 3 bases, leaving 7 bases not matched to a gene. The germline CDR1 and CDR2 sequences are MNHEY and SMNVEV (reference sequence). Here the CDR3 reads CASSLHWTGGNYEQYF. Written as DNA, the CDR3 is TGTGCCAGCAGTTTACATTGGACAGGGGGGAACTACGAGCAGTACTTC.